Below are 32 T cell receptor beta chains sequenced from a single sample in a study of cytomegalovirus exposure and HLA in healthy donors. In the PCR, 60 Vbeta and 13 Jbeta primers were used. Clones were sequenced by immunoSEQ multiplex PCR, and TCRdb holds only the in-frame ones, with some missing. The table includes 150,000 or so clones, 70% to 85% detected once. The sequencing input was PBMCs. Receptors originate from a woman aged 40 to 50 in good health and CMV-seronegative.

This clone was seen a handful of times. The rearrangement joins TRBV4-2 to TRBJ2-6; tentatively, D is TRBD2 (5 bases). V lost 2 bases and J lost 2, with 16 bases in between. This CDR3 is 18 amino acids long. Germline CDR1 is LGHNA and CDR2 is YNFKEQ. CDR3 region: CASSQQAGKLAGANVLTF. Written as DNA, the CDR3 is TGTGCCAGCAGCCAACAGGCGGGCAAGTTAGCTGGGGCCAACGTCCTGACTTTC.

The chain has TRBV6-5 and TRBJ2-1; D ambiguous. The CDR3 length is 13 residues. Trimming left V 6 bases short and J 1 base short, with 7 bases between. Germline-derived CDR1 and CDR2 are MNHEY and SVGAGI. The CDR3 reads CASRRNSYNEQFF. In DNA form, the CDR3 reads TGTGCCAGCAGGAGGAATTCCTACAATGAGCAGTTCTTC.

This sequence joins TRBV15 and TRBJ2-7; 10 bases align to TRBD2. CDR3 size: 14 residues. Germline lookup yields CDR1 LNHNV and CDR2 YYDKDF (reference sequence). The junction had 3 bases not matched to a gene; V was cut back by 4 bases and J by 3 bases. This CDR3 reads CATSKRTSGYEQYF. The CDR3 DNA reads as TGTGCCACCAGCAAGAGGACTAGCGGCTACGAGCAGTACTTC. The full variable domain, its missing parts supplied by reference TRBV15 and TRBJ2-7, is DAMVIQNPRYQVTQFGKPVTLSCSQTLNHNVMYWYQQKSSQAPKLLFHYYDKDFNNEADTPDNFQSRRPNTSFCFLDIRSPGLGDTAMYLCATSKRTSGYEQYFGPGTRLTVT.

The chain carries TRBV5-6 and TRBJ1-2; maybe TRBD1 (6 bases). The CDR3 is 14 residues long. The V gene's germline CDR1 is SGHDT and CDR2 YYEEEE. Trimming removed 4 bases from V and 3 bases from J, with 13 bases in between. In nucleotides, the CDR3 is TGTGCCAGCAGCCAACTACAGGGCTACTATGGCTACACCTTC. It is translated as CASSQLQGYYGYTF.

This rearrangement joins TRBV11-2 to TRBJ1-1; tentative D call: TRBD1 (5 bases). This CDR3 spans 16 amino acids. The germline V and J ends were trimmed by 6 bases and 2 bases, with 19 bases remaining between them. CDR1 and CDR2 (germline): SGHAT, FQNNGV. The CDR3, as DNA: TGTGCCAGCAGAATTAGATCCTGGCAGGGTAACACTGAAGCTTTCTTT. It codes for CASRIRSWQGNTEAFF.

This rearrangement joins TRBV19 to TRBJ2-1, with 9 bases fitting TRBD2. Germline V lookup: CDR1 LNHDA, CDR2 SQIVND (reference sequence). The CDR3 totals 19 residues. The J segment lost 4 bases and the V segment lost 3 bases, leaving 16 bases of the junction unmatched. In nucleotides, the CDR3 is TGTGCCAGTAGTATCAAATGGATCGCCGGGACTAGCAGATACAATGAGCAGTTCTTC. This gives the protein CASSIKWIAGTSRYNEQFF.

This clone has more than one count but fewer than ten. The CDR3 DNA follows: TGTGCCAGCAGCTTGCAGGGGCTTGTACAAGAGACCCAGTACTTC. Residues: CASSLQGLVQETQYF. The chain carries TRBV7-2 and TRBJ2-5, with D possibly matching TRBD1 (6 bases). Trimming cost V 3 bases and J 2 bases, with 13 bases left between them. Germline V gives CDR1 SGHTA, CDR2 FQGNSA. This CDR3 has 15 residues.

The CDR3 nucleotides read TGTGCCAGCAGCAAAGCCGACTTCCGAAGCACAGATACGCAGTATTTT. It encodes CASSKADFRSTDTQYF. This chain uses TRBV21-1 with TRBJ2-3; the D call of TRBD2 is as the table states it, not checked on the DNA. TRBV21-1 is reported as a pseudogene. The CDR3 runs to 16 residues.

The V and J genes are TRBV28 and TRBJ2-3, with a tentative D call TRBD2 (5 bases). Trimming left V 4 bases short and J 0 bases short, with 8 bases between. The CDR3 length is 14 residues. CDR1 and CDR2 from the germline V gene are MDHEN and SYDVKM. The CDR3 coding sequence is TGTGCCAGCAGTTCAGCGGTTAGCACAGATACGCAGTATTTT. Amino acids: CASSSAVSTDTQYF.

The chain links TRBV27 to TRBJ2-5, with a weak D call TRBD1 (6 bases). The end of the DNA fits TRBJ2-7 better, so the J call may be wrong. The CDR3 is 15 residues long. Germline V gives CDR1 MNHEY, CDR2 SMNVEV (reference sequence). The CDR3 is CASSLRTASSYEQYF. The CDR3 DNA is TGTGCCAGCAGTTTAAGGACAGCGAGCTCCTACGAGCAGTACTTC.

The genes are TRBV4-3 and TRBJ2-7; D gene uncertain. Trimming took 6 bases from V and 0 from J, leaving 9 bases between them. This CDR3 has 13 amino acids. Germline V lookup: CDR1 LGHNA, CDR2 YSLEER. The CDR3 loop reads CASSSSYSYEQYF. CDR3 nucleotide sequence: TGCGCCAGCAGTAGCAGCTACTCCTACGAGCAGTACTTC.

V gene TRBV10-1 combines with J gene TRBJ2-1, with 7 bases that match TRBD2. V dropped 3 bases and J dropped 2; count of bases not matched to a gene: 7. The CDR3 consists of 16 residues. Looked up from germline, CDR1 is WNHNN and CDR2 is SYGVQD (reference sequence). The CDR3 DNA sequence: TGCGCCAGCAGTGATATTGCTAGCGGACCCTACAATGAGCAGTTCTTC. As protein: CASSDIASGPYNEQFF.

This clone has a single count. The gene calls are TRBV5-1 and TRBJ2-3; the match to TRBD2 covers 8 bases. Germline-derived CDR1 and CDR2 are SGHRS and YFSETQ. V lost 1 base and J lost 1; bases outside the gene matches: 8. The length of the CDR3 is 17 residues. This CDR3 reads CASSLQRESLGTDTQYF. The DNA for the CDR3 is TGCGCCAGCAGCTTGCAGCGGGAGAGTTTGGGCACAGATACGCAGTATTTT. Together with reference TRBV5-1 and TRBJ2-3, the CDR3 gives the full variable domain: KAGVTQTPRYLIKTRGQQVTLSCSPISGHRSVSWYQQTPGQGLQFLFEYFSETQRNKGNFPGRFSGRQFSNSRSEMNVSTLELGDSALYLCASSLQRESLGTDTQYFGPGTRLTVL.

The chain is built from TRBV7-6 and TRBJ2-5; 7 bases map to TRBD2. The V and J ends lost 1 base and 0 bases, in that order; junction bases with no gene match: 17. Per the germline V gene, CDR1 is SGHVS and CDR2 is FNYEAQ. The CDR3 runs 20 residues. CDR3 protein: CASSLGRASGFGSYQETQYF. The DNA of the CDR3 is TGTGCCAGCAGCTTAGGGCGGGCTAGCGGATTCGGCTCGTACCAAGAGACCCAGTACTTC.

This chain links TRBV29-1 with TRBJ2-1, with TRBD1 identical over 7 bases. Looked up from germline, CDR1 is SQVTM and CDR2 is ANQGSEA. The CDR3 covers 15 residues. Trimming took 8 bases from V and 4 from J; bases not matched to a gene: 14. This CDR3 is CSLTTTGTRYNEQFF. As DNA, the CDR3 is TGCAGCTTAACTACGACAGGGACGCGTTACAATGAGCAGTTCTTC.

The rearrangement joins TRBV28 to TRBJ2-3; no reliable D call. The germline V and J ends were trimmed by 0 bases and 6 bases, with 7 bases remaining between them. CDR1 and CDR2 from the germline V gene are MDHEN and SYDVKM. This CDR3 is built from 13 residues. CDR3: CASSLWRWDTQYF. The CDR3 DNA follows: TGTGCCAGCAGTTTATGGCGATGGGATACGCAGTATTTT.

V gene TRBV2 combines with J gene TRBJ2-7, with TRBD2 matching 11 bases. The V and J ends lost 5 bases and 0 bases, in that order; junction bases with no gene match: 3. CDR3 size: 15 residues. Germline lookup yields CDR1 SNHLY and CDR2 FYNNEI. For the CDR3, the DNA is TGTGCCAGCAGTCTGACTAGCGGGATCTCCTACGAGCAGTACTTC. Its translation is CASSLTSGISYEQYF. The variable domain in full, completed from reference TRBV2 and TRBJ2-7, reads EPEVTQTPSHQVTQMGQEVILRCVPISNHLYFYWYRQILGQKVEFLVSFYNNEISEKSEIFDDQFSVERPDGSNFTLKIRSTKLEDSAMYFCASSLTSGISYEQYFGPGTRLTVT.

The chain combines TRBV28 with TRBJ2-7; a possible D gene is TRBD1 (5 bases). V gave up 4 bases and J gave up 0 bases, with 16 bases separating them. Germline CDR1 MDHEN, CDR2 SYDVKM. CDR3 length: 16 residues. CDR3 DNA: TGTGCCAGCAGTTCCAACGACAGATTCCACTCCTACGAGCAGTACTTC. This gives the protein CASSSNDRFHSYEQYF.

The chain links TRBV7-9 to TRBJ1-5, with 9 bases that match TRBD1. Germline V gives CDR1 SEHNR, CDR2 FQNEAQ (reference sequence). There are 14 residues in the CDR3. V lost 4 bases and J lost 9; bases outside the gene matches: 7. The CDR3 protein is CASSSSTGGWPQHF. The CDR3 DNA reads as TGTGCCAGCAGCTCGTCAACAGGGGGCTGGCCCCAGCATTTT. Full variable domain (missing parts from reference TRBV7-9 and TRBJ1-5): DTGVSQNPRHKITKRGQNVTFRCDPISEHNRLYWYRQTLGQGPEFLTYFQNEAQLEKSRLLSDRFSAERPKGSFSTLEIQRTEQGDSAMYLCASSSSTGGWPQHFGDGTRLSIL.

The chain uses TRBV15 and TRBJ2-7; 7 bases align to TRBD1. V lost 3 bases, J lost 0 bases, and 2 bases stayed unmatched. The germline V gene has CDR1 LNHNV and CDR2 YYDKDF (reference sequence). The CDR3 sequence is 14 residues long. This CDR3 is CATSSGQVSYEQYF. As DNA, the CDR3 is TGTGCCACCAGCAGTGGACAGGTCTCCTACGAGCAGTACTTC.

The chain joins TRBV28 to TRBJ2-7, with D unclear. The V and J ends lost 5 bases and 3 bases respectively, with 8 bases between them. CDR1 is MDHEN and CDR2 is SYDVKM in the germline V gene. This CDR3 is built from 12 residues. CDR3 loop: CASSNNNYEQYF. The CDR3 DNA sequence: TGTGCCAGCAGTAACAATAACTACGAGCAGTACTTC.

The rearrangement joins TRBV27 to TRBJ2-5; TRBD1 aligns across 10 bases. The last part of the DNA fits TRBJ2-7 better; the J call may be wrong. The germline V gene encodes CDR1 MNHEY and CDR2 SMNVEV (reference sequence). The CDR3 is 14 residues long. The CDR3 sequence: CASSQGQGDYEQYF. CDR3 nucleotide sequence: TGTGCCAGCAGTCAAGGACAGGGGGACTACGAGCAGTACTTC.

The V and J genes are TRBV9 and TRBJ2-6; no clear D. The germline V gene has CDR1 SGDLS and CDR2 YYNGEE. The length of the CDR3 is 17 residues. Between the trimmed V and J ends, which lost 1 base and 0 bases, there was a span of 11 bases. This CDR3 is CASSVRSASSGANVLTF. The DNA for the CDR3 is TGTGCCAGCAGCGTAAGGAGCGCAAGCTCTGGGGCCAACGTCCTGACTTTC.

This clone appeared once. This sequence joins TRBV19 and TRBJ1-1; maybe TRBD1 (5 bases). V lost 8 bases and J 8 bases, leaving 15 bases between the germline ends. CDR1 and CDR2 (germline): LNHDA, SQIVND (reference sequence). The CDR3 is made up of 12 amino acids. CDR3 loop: CASQGGAREAFF. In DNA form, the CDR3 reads TGTGCCAGTCAAGGAGGGGCCAGGGAAGCTTTCTTT.

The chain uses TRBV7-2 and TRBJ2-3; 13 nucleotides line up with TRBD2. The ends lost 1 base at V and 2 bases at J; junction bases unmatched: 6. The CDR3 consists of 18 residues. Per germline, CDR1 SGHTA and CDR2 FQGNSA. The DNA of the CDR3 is TGTGCCAGCAGCTTAGTGGGGGGACTAGCGGGACTCACAGATACGCAGTATTTT. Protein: CASSLVGGLAGLTDTQYF. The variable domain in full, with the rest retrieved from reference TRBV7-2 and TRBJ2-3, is GAGVSQSPSNKVTEKGKDVELRCDPISGHTALYWYRQSLGQGLEFLIYFQGNSAPDKSGLPSDRFSAERTGGSVSTLTIQRTQQEDSAVYLCASSLVGGLAGLTDTQYFGPGTRLTVL.

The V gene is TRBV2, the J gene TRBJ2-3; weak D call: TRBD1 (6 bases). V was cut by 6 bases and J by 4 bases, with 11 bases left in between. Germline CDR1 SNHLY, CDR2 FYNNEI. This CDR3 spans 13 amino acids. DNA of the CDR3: TGTGCCAGCAGGGATGGGACATCAGATACGCAGTATTTT. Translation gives CASRDGTSDTQYF.

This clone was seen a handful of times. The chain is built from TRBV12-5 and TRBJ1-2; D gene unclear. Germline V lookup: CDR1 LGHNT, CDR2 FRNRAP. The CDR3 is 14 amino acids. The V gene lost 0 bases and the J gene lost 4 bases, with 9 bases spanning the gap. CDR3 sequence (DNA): TGTGCTAGTGGTTTGGTTGGGCGGGCCTATGGCTACACCTTC. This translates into CASGLVGRAYGYTF.

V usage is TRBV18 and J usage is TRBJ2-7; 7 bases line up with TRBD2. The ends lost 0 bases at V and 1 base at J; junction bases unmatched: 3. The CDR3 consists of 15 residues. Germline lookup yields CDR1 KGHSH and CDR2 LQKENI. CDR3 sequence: CASSPPGTNSYEQYF. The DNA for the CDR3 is TGTGCCAGCTCACCACCCGGGACTAATTCCTACGAGCAGTACTTC.

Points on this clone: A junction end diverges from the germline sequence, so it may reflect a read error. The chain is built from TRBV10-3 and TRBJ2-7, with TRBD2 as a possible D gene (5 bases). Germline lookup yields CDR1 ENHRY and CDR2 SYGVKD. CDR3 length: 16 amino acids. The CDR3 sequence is CAIRESEQPGSYEQYF. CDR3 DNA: TGTGCCATCAGAGAGTCCGAACAACCGGGATCCTACGAGCAGTACTTC.

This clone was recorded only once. CDR3 loop: CASSRTGFDGYTF. DNA for the CDR3: TGTGCCAGCAGTCGGACAGGTTTCGATGGCTACACCTTC. The chain carries TRBV28 and TRBJ1-2, with 7 nucleotides matching TRBD1. Unmatched junction bases numbered 6, after V lost 5 bases and J lost 6 bases. The germline V gene has CDR1 MDHEN and CDR2 SYDVKM. The CDR3 spans 13 residues.

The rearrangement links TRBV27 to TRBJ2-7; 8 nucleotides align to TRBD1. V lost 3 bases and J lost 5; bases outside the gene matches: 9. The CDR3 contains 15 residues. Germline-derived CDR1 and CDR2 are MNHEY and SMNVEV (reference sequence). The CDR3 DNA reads TGTGCCAGCAGTTTTCGCGGAGACAGGGGCGACGAGCAGTACTTC. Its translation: CASSFRGDRGDEQYF.

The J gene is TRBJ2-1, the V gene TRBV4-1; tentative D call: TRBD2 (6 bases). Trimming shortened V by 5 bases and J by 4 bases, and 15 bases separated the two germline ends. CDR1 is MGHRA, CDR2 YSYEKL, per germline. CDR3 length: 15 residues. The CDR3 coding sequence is TGCGCCAGCAGCTATGCCAGGGACTTATACAATGAGCAGTTCTTC. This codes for CASSYARDLYNEQFF.